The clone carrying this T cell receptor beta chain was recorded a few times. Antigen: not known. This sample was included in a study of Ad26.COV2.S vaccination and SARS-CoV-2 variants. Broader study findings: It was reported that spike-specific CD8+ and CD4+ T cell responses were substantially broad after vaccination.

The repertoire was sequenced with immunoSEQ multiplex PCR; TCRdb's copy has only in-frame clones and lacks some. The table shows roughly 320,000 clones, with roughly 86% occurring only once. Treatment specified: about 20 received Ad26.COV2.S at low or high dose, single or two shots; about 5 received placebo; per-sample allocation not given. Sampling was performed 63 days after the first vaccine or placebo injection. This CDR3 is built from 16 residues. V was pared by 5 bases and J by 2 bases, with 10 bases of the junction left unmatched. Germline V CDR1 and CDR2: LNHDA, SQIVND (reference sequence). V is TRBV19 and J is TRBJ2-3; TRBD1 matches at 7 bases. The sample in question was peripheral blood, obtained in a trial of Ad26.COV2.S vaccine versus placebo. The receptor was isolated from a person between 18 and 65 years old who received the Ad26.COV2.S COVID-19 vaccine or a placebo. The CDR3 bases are TGTGCCAGTAGTGTCGGGACAGCGGCTCCCACAGATACGCAGTATTTT. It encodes CASSVGTAAPTDTQYF.